This passage covers 23 T cell receptor beta chains from one sample sequenced in a study of T-cell reconstitution after alpha-beta-depleted transplantation in children. The library targeted TCRbeta and was prepared with unique molecular identifiers. TCRdb independently ran MiXCR on the PCR reads; one entry per CDR3 protein. Of roughly 670,000 distinct CDR3 sequences listed, less than 15% are singletons. The specimen comprised PBMCs, sampled before TCRalphabeta/CD19-depleted stem cell transplant. These receptors originate from a girl aged 2 to 9 with congenital amegakaryocytic thrombocytopenia, due to receive a stem cell transplant.

In this sample, this clonotype turned up many times. The chain is built from TRBV20-1 and TRBJ2-3, with D tentatively TRBD2 (5 bases). The CDR3 totals 13 residues. V lost 5 bases and J lost 1, with 10 bases in between. CDR1 is DFQATT and CDR2 is SNEGSKA in the germline V gene (reference sequence). The CDR3 loop is CSAASPGTDTQYF. In DNA form, the CDR3 reads TGCAGTGCTGCTAGCCCGGGCACAGATACGCAGTATTTT.

This clonotype was seen a few times. This rearrangement joins TRBV28 to TRBJ2-7; D gene unclear. Germline V gene data show CDR1 as MDHEN and CDR2 as SYDVKM. The CDR3 sequence is 14 residues long. V was pared by 2 bases and J by 3 bases, with 11 bases between. CDR3 amino acids: CASSLRIRDYEQYF. The DNA for the CDR3 is TGTGCCAGCAGTTTACGTATCCGCGACTACGAGCAGTACTTC.

This chain connects TRBV20-1 to TRBJ2-1, with 7 bases that match TRBD2. The J segment lost 0 bases and the V segment lost 1 base, leaving 6 bases of the junction unmatched. Per germline, CDR1 DFQATT and CDR2 SNEGSKA (reference sequence). The CDR3 loop spans 16 amino acids. DNA of the CDR3: TGCAGTGCTAGAGGACAACCGGGAGGCTCCTACAATGAGCAGTTCTTC. It codes for CSARGQPGGSYNEQFF.

The chain links TRBV3-1 to TRBJ2-3; 8 bases are a match to TRBD1. This CDR3 region has 19 residues. CDR1 and CDR2 from the germline V gene are LGHDT and YNNKEL (reference sequence). With 6 bases clipped from V and 0 bases from J, the junction kept 17 bases outside the gene matches. CDR3 coding DNA: TGTGCCAGCAGTCCCAACGCAGGAAAGACAGGGGTCAGCACAGATACGCAGTATTTT. This sequence encodes CASSPNAGKTGVSTDTQYF.

This clonotype was counted only a few times. The rearrangement links TRBV18 to TRBJ2-1; 9 bases agree with TRBD2. CDR1 KGHSH and CDR2 LQKENI come from the germline V gene. The ends lost 3 bases at V and 1 base at J; junction bases unmatched: 13. The CDR3 extends over 19 amino acids. The CDR3 reads CASSPSPGSGRGSYNEQFF. CDR3 in DNA: TGTGCCAGCTCACCTTCTCCGGGTAGCGGGAGAGGGTCCTACAATGAGCAGTTCTTC.

This clonotype was picked up a small number of times. J is TRBJ2-1 and V is TRBV5-1; D uncertain. CDR1 is SGHRS and CDR2 is YFSETQ in the germline V gene. V was clipped by 2 bases and J by 4 bases, with 13 bases between them. This CDR3 contains 15 residues. The CDR3 coding sequence is TGCGCCAGCAGCTTTTCCGGGCCTGAATACAATGAGCAGTTCTTC. Protein: CASSFSGPEYNEQFF.

This clonotype has just a few counts. This chain links TRBV5-1 with TRBJ2-2; a possible D gene is TRBD2 (6 bases). CDR3 length equals 14 residues. The V and J ends lost 8 bases and 1 base respectively, with 12 bases between them. The V gene's germline CDR1 is SGHRS and CDR2 YFSETQ. The CDR3 nucleotides are TGCGCCAGTCACGGCGGGATGAACACCGGGGAGCTGTTTTTT. Protein product: CASHGGMNTGELFF.

This clonotype came up a few times. This chain uses TRBV15 with TRBJ2-1; 7 positions agree with TRBD1. Germline values: CDR1 LNHNV, CDR2 YYDKDF (reference sequence). V shed 6 bases and J 4 bases; nucleotides not matched to a gene: 9. There are 15 residues in the CDR3. CDR3 nucleotide sequence: TGTGCCACCAGTAACCGGGACAGACGATACAATGAGCAGTTCTTC. This translates into CATSNRDRRYNEQFF.

This clonotype was detected only a few times. The chain links TRBV5-1 to TRBJ1-6; TRBD1 might be the D (5 bases). V lost 5 bases and J 8 bases, leaving 17 bases between the germline ends. The CDR3 spans 15 residues. Germline lookup yields CDR1 SGHRS and CDR2 YFSETQ. CDR3 coding DNA: TGCGCCAGCAGAGGTCGGGAAACAGGAGATTCACCCCTCCACTTT. Its protein product is CASRGRETGDSPLHF.

The chain is built from TRBV19 and TRBJ1-1; TRBD1 agrees at 7 bases. The CDR3 contains 15 residues. CDR1 and CDR2 from the germline V gene are LNHDA and SQIVND (reference sequence). The V and J ends lost 6 bases and 1 base, in that order; junction bases with no gene match: 8. The chain's CDR3 is CASRQQGLQNTEAFF. The CDR3 DNA is TGTGCCAGTAGGCAACAGGGGCTACAGAACACTGAAGCTTTCTTT.

The chain joins TRBV7-6 to TRBJ2-3; possibly TRBD1 or TRBD2 for D (6 bases each). V was trimmed by 5 bases and J by 5 bases, leaving 20 bases between them. Germline V gives CDR1 SGHVS, CDR2 FNYEAQ. This CDR3 spans 16 amino acids. This CDR3 reads CASSPLIRGDLDTQYF. The CDR3 DNA reads TGTGCCAGCAGCCCTCTGATTAGGGGGGATCTAGATACGCAGTATTTT.

This clonotype showed up many times. CDR3 bases: TGCGCCAGCAGCACTTCCTGGGCAGGGCTCAGCTCCTACAATGAGCAGTTCTTC. It specifies CASSTSWAGLSSYNEQFF. The rearrangement links TRBV5-1 to TRBJ2-1; the D gene is possibly TRBD1 (5 bases). V was clipped by 4 bases and J by 0 bases, with 20 bases between them. Germline V gives CDR1 SGHRS, CDR2 YFSETQ. The CDR3 has 18 residues.

This clonotype was found many times. This sequence joins TRBV7-7 and TRBJ2-5; D gene uncertain. This CDR3 comprises 11 residues. CDR1 is SSHAT and CDR2 is FNYEAQ in the germline V gene (reference sequence). Trimming stripped 9 bases from V and 4 bases from J, with 9 bases between. CDR3 region: CASTVGETQYF. CDR3 DNA: TGTGCCAGTACCGTCGGAGAGACCCAGTACTTC. Based on the CDR3 plus reference TRBV7-7 and TRBJ2-5, the full variable domain is GAGVSQSPRYKVTKRGQDVTLRCDPISSHATLYWYQQALGQGPEFLTYFNYEAQPDKSGLPSDRFSAERPEGSISTLTIQRTEQRDSAMYRCASTVGETQYFGPGTRLLVL.

The J gene is TRBJ2-7, the V gene TRBV20-1; 8 bases are a match to TRBD1. In germline, CDR1 is DFQATT, CDR2 SNEGSKA (reference sequence). The CDR3 consists of 15 residues. The ends lost 0 bases at V and 6 bases at J; junction bases unmatched: 10. The CDR3 loop reads CSARDPEDRVGEQYF. The CDR3 nucleotides are TGCAGTGCTAGAGATCCTGAGGACAGGGTGGGCGAGCAGTACTTC.

Many counts were recorded for this clonotype. The V and J genes are TRBV7-6 and TRBJ2-3; the match to TRBD2 covers 14 bases. Germline loops: CDR1 SGHVS, CDR2 FNYEAQ. Trimming at V came to 3 bases and at J to 2 bases, leaving 10 bases not matched to a gene. The CDR3 consists of 19 residues. CDR3 in amino acids: CASSFRTSGRLRTTDTQYF. DNA of the CDR3: TGTGCCAGCAGCTTTCGGACTAGCGGGAGGCTTAGGACCACAGATACGCAGTATTTT. Supplemented by reference TRBV7-6 and TRBJ2-3, the full variable domain reads GAGVSQSPRYKVTKRGQDVALRCDPISGHVSLYWYRQALGQGPEFLTYFNYEAQQDKSGLPNDRFSAERPEGSISTLTIQRTEQRDSAMYRCASSFRTSGRLRTTDTQYFGPGTRLTVL.

V gene TRBV15 combines with J gene TRBJ1-3; D uncertain. Trimming shortened V by 3 bases and J by 0 bases, and 12 bases separated the two germline ends. CDR3 length: 16 residues. Germline V gives CDR1 LNHNV, CDR2 YYDKDF (reference sequence). The CDR3 coding sequence is TGTGCCACCAGCAGGGTAGCGGCCACCTCTGGAAACACCATATATTTT. The encoded protein is CATSRVAATSGNTIYF.

Notes on this clonotype: Just one base apart from a much larger clone, this may be a read error. The chain uses TRBV5-1 and TRBJ2-2; TRBD2 might be the D (6 bases). The CDR3 spans 12 residues. Germline-derived CDR1 and CDR2 are SGHRS and YFSETQ. The CDR3 bases are TGCGCCAGCAGCTTGGGAGGTCGGGAGCCGTTTTTT. Encoded protein: CASSLGGREPFF.

The chain carries TRBV4-1 and TRBJ1-5; perhaps TRBD1 as D (5 bases). Looked up from germline, CDR1 is MGHRA and CDR2 is YSYEKL. The CDR3 contains 15 residues. The V end lost 3 bases, the J end lost 3 bases, and 12 bases lay between the germline ends. The CDR3 nucleotides are TGCGCCAGCAGCCACCTGGGGCAATCCAATCAGCCCCAGCATTTT. Residues: CASSHLGQSNQPQHF.

This clonotype has a handful of counts. Germline is not matched at one junction end, which may reflect a read error. The chain uses TRBV5-5 and TRBJ2-2; 12 nucleotides align to TRBD1. The CDR3 has 17 amino acids. CDR1 and CDR2 (germline): SGHKS, YYEKEE (reference sequence). DNA for the CDR3: TGTGCCAGCAGCTTTTCGGGACAGGGGGCAATGTCAGGGGAGTTGTTTTTT. Translation: CASSFSGQGAMSGELFF.

The rearrangement joins TRBV3-1 to TRBJ1-1, with TRBD1 matching over 11 bases. V shed 7 bases and J 4 bases; nucleotides not matched to a gene: 5. There are 14 residues in the CDR3. Germline-derived CDR1 and CDR2 are LGHDT and YNNKEL (reference sequence). CDR3 DNA: TGTGCCAGCACCTACGGGACAGGGGGCACTGAAGCTTTCTTT. It is translated as CASTYGTGGTEAFF.

V is TRBV9 and J is TRBJ2-5; 11 bases are a match to TRBD2. From germline, CDR1 is SGDLS and CDR2 YYNGEE. With 2 bases clipped from V and 1 base from J, the junction kept 4 bases outside the gene matches. CDR3 length: 16 amino acids. The CDR3, as DNA: TGTGCCAGCAGCGTCGATAGCGGGAGGGTCCAAGAGACCCAGTACTTC. Translated, it gives CASSVDSGRVQETQYF.

V is TRBV20-1 and J is TRBJ1-3; D possibly corresponds to TRBD1 (5 bases). Trimming stripped 1 base from V and 1 base from J, with 14 bases between. This CDR3 is built from 16 residues. CDR1 DFQATT and CDR2 SNEGSKA come from the germline V gene (reference sequence). The CDR3 region has the DNA TGCAGTGCTAGAGCGGGGGGGAGTAGTTCTGGAAACACCATATATTTT. This codes for CSARAGGSSSGNTIYF.

This clonotype occurred many times. V gene TRBV27 combines with J gene TRBJ2-6; D gene unclear. The CDR3 loop spans 14 amino acids. The V end was cut by 4 bases, the J end by 6 bases, with 10 bases between. The germline V gene has CDR1 MNHEY and CDR2 SMNVEV (reference sequence). The CDR3 sequence: CASSSQPLANVLTF. The CDR3 bases are TGTGCCAGCAGTTCACAGCCTTTGGCCAACGTCCTGACTTTC.